Each of the 30 T cell receptor beta chains below was sequenced from the same sample in a study of T cell responses to AZD1222 COVID-19 vaccine. Profiled with immunoSEQ multiplex PCR; TCRdb holds only in-frame clones, not every one. Seen here are 35,000 to 55,000 clones, roughly 77% observed once, and the top ten hold less than 25%. The specimen was peripheral blood, collected 28 days after the second dose of the MenACWY control vaccine. The receptors derive from an adult who received the MenACWY meningococcal vaccine as a control.

V usage is TRBV6-1 and J usage is TRBJ1-4; D is possibly TRBD1 (5 bases). The CDR3 length is 15 residues. Deletions cut 1 base from V and 8 bases from J, with 14 bases between. Looked up from germline, CDR1 is MNHNS and CDR2 is SASEGT. The CDR3 nucleotides are TGTGCCAGCAGTGAAGACCCAGGGCTGGGAGAAAAACTGTTTTTT. Its translation: CASSEDPGLGEKLFF.

The chain carries TRBV9 and TRBJ1-1, with a weak D call TRBD1 (5 bases). Germline lookup yields CDR1 SGDLS and CDR2 YYNGEE. The CDR3 loop spans 14 amino acids. Deletions cut 0 bases from V and 6 bases from J, with 12 bases between. The chain's CDR3 is CASSVGSMTAEAFF. CDR3 sequence (DNA): TGTGCCAGCAGCGTAGGTTCAATGACAGCTGAAGCTTTCTTT. Using reference TRBV9 and TRBJ1-1 for the parts outside the CDR3, the full variable domain is DSGVTQTPKHLITATGQRVTLRCSPRSGDLSVYWYQQSLDQGLQFLIQYYNGEERAKGNILERFSAQQFPDLHSELNLSSLELGDSALYFCASSVGSMTAEAFFGQGTRLTVV.

This clone has a single count. The rearrangement uses TRBV6-6 and TRBJ2-2; D gene uncertain. Per the germline V gene, CDR1 is MNHNY and CDR2 is SVGAGI (reference sequence). The CDR3 spans 13 residues. Trimming removed 7 bases from V and 5 bases from J, with 11 bases in between. The CDR3 nucleotides are TGTGCCAGCACCGTGACAAGTACCGGGGAGCTGTTTTTT. It encodes CASTVTSTGELFF.

A few counts support this clone. The chain employs TRBV6-4 and TRBJ1-5; D might be TRBD1 (6 bases). Germline CDR1 reads MRHNA; CDR2 reads SNTAGT. CDR3 length: 14 residues. Trimming stripped 6 bases from V and 8 bases from J, with 17 bases between. CDR3 sequence reads: CASSPRGGREPQHF. The CDR3 DNA sequence: TGTGCCAGCAGCCCAAGGGGGGGGCGCGAGCCCCAGCATTTT.

This chain uses TRBV6-5 with TRBJ2-2, with D tentatively TRBD2 (7 bases). V was pared by 6 bases and J by 9 bases, with 17 bases between. The CDR3 loop spans 14 amino acids. Per the germline V gene, CDR1 is MNHEY and CDR2 is SVGAGI. The CDR3 coding sequence is TGTGCCAGCAGCCCCAGGGGAGGGTACCGGGAGCTGTTTTTT. Translated, it gives CASSPRGGYRELFF.

The V gene is TRBV10-2, the J gene TRBJ1-5; D possibly corresponds to TRBD1 (6 bases). CDR1 is WSHSY, CDR2 SAAADI, per germline. Trimming pared 5 bases from V and 0 bases from J, leaving 14 bases between. There are 16 residues in the CDR3. The DNA for the CDR3 is TGCGCCAGCAGTTCCACGGGACAAACTAGCAATCAGCCCCAGCATTTT. It is translated as CASSSTGQTSNQPQHF.

The chain has TRBV9 and TRBJ1-1, with no clear D. CDR1 SGDLS and CDR2 YYNGEE come from the germline V gene. Trimming pared 0 bases from V and 3 bases from J, leaving 9 bases between. The CDR3 is made up of 14 amino acids. The CDR3 nucleotides are TGTGCCAGCAGCGTAGCGGTCCGGGACACTGAAGCTTTCTTT. Protein product: CASSVAVRDTEAFF.

J is TRBJ2-1 and V is TRBV5-1; D is possibly TRBD1 (6 bases). V lost 1 base, J lost 7 bases, and 18 bases lay in between. The CDR3 totals 16 residues. Germline CDR1 SGHRS, CDR2 YFSETQ. The CDR3 nucleotides are TGCGCCAGCAGCTTGTTCAGGGGAGCCTCGGGAAATGAGCAGTTCTTC. Its protein product is CASSLFRGASGNEQFF.

This rearrangement joins TRBV5-8 to TRBJ1-1; D remains ambiguous. This CDR3 region has 16 residues. Trimming stripped 0 bases from V and 4 bases from J, with 16 bases between. The V gene's germline CDR1 is SGHTS and CDR2 YDEGEE. Here the CDR3 reads CASSLGDFRRATEAFF. Here the CDR3 DNA reads TGTGCCAGCAGCTTGGGGGATTTTCGCAGAGCCACTGAAGCTTTCTTT.

V is TRBV9 and J is TRBJ1-1; a weak D match, TRBD1 (6 bases). The ends were cut back, 4 bases at V and 0 bases at J, with 28 bases in the middle. The CDR3 is 20 residues long. Looked up from germline, CDR1 is SGDLS and CDR2 is YYNGEE. CDR3 sequence reads: CASSPPPGASTHIMNTEAFF. Written as DNA, the CDR3 is TGTGCCAGCAGCCCCCCCCCGGGGGCTTCGACCCACATCATGAACACTGAAGCTTTCTTT.

The gene calls are TRBV7-2 and TRBJ1-1; D gene ambiguous. Deletions cut 5 bases from V and 0 bases from J, with 16 bases between. The CDR3 runs 16 residues. Germline V gene lookup returns CDR1 SGHTA and CDR2 FQGNSA. CDR3 sequence: CASSPTAGSMNTEAFF. In DNA, the CDR3 is TGTGCCAGCAGCCCCACAGCCGGATCCATGAACACTGAAGCTTTCTTT.

The chain has TRBV6-7 and TRBJ1-5, with D possibly TRBD1 on 6 matching bases. TRBV6-7 is filed as an ORF, its function uncertain. With 8 bases removed from V and 7 bases from J, the gap between germline ends came to 15 bases. This CDR3 comprises 13 residues. CDR3 sequence (DNA): TGTGCCAGCTCCGGACAGTCCCCCCAGCCCCAGCATTTT. The encoded protein is CASSGQSPQPQHF.

This clone occurred once. This rearrangement joins TRBV9 to TRBJ1-2; 7 bases are a match to TRBD1. Looked up from germline, CDR1 is SGDLS and CDR2 is YYNGEE. Trimming took 3 bases from V and 7 from J; bases not matched to a gene: 6. The CDR3 covers 13 residues. CDR3 sequence: CASSERQGSGYTF. CDR3 sequence (DNA): TGTGCCAGCAGCGAGAGACAGGGCAGTGGCTACACCTTC.

This clone was picked up a small number of times. This chain joins TRBV3-1 (or the pseudogene TRBV3-2) and TRBJ1-1, with D maybe TRBD1 (5 bases). CDR3 length: 14 amino acids. V lost 1 base and J lost 5, with 11 bases in between. Germline CDR1 and CDR2: LGHDT and YNNKEL (reference sequence). This CDR3 is CASSQGRAGTEAFF. The DNA for the CDR3 is TGTGCCAGCAGCCAAGGAAGAGCAGGGACTGAAGCTTTCTTT.

The V and J genes are TRBV6-6 and TRBJ1-1; tentative D call: TRBD1 (5 bases). This CDR3 contains 15 residues. Germline CDR1 and CDR2: MNHNY and SVGAGI (reference sequence). V lost 5 bases to trimming and J lost 5 bases, with 18 bases between them. The CDR3 loop is CASSPDPTTATEAFF. The CDR3 nucleotides are TGTGCCAGCAGTCCCGACCCAACGACAGCAACTGAAGCTTTCTTT.

V is TRBV10-1 and J is TRBJ2-3; D is unresolved. Per germline, CDR1 WNHNN and CDR2 SYGVQD (reference sequence). CDR3 length: 12 amino acids. The V and J ends lost 3 bases and 7 bases respectively, with 8 bases between them. DNA of the CDR3: TGCGCCAGCAGTGAAAACAGACATACGCAGTATTTT. Translating gives CASSENRHTQYF.

J is TRBJ1-5 and V is TRBV28; D is possibly TRBD1 (5 bases). Germline V gene lookup returns CDR1 MDHEN and CDR2 SYDVKM. The germline V and J ends were trimmed by 4 bases and 1 base, with 5 bases remaining between them. The length of the CDR3 is 13 residues. Written as DNA, the CDR3 is TGTGCCAGCAGTTGGGGGAGCAATCAGCCCCAGCATTTT. As protein: CASSWGSNQPQHF.

V and J are TRBV29-1 and TRBJ1-1; D is perhaps TRBD1 (6 bases). Trimming removed 2 bases at V and 4 bases at J, with 8 bases between. The CDR3 has 12 amino acids. Germline assignment: CDR1 SQVTM and CDR2 ANQGSEA. The CDR3 DNA follows: TGCAGCGTTGAAAGGGGGGGCACTGAAGCTTTCTTT. This gives the protein CSVERGGTEAFF. Full variable domain (missing parts from reference TRBV29-1 and TRBJ1-1): SAVISQKPSRDICQRGTSLTIQCQVDSQVTMMFWYRQQPGQSLTLIATANQGSEATYESGFVIDKFPISRPNLTFSTLTVSNMSPEDSSIYLCSVERGGTEAFFGQGTRLTVV.

This rearrangement joins TRBV19 to TRBJ2-7, with D maybe TRBD2 (5 bases). V shed 6 bases and J shed 0 bases, with 15 bases lying between them. The germline gives CDR1 LNHDA, CDR2 SQIVND (reference sequence). CDR3 length: 15 residues. For the CDR3, the DNA is TGTGCCAGTAGCCTAAGGACTTTGAGCTCCTACGAGCAGTACTTC. This translates into CASSLRTLSSYEQYF.

This clone was recorded a few times. Other nucleotide sequences from this sample produce the same CDR3. The rearrangement uses TRBV9 and TRBJ1-3; D is possibly TRBD1 (6 bases). Germline V gene sequence: CDR1 SGDLS, CDR2 YYNGEE. V gave up 4 bases and J gave up 0 bases, with 14 bases separating them. CDR3 length: 16 residues. CDR3 region: CASSPAGTHSGNTIYF. The CDR3 nucleotides read TGTGCCAGCAGCCCCGCCGGGACACACTCTGGAAACACCATATATTTT.

The gene calls are TRBV19 and TRBJ2-7, with D maybe TRBD2 (6 bases). The V and J ends lost 5 bases and 7 bases respectively, with 15 bases between them. The CDR3 has 13 residues. Germline-derived CDR1 and CDR2 are LNHDA and SQIVND (reference sequence). The CDR3 bases are TGTGCCAGTAGTCCGCGACTAGGCGGAGAGCAGTACGTC. Encoded protein: CASSPRLGGEQYV.

The chain is built from TRBV4-1 and TRBJ1-3; 10 nucleotides agree with TRBD1. CDR1 and CDR2 from the germline V gene are MGHRA and YSYEKL. CDR3 length: 18 residues. The ends lost 2 bases at V and 1 base at J; junction bases unmatched: 8. Written as DNA, the CDR3 is TGCGCCAGCAGCCAATGGGGACAGGGGAAAAGATCTGGAAACACCATATATTTT. This translates into CASSQWGQGKRSGNTIYF.

The chain joins TRBV3-1 (or the pseudogene TRBV3-2) to TRBJ1-1; D unclear. Germline V gene lookup returns CDR1 LGHDT and CDR2 YNNKEL (reference sequence). The germline V and J ends were trimmed by 1 base and 6 bases, with 6 bases remaining between them. CDR3 length: 12 residues. For the CDR3, the DNA is TGTGCCAGCAGCCAAGCTGGGGCTGAAGCTTTCTTT. As protein: CASSQAGAEAFF.

The chain couples TRBV2 to TRBJ2-7; the D is unclear. V dropped 7 bases and J dropped 4 bases, with 8 bases sitting between them. The CDR3 contains 11 residues. The germline CDR1 and CDR2 sequences are SNHLY and FYNNEI. The CDR3 region is CASTPKYEQYV. For the CDR3, the DNA is TGTGCCAGCACCCCTAAGTACGAGCAGTACGTC.

V usage is TRBV7-2 and J usage is TRBJ1-6, with D hard to call. This CDR3 is 15 amino acids long. The germline CDR1 and CDR2 sequences are SGHTA and FQGNSA. V was cut by 5 bases and J by 10 bases, with 18 bases left in between. The CDR3 DNA is TGTGCCAGCAGCCCCACCCCCCTCCTTGCATCACCCCTCCACTTT. Translation gives CASSPTPLLASPLHF.

The chain recombines TRBV3-1 (or the pseudogene TRBV3-2) with TRBJ1-2; D remains unclear. Per the germline V gene, CDR1 is LGHDT and CDR2 is YNNKEL (reference sequence). Trimming cost V 0 bases and J 8 bases, with 13 bases left between them. The CDR3 extends over 14 amino acids. The CDR3 loop reads CASSQEIGQFGYTF. The CDR3 DNA reads as TGTGCCAGCAGCCAAGAAATAGGGCAGTTCGGCTACACCTTC.

The chain carries TRBV30 and TRBJ1-6, with TRBD1 matching 9 bases. The germline CDR1 and CDR2 sequences are GTSNPN and SVGIG (reference sequence). V lost 1 base, J lost 7 bases, and 2 bases stayed unmatched. CDR3 size: 14 residues. The CDR3 region has the DNA TGTGCCTGGAGTGACGGACAGGGGAATTCACCCCTCCACTTT. Translating it yields CAWSDGQGNSPLHF.

V usage is TRBV2 and J usage is TRBJ2-1, with a tentative D call TRBD2 (5 bases). Germline V lookup: CDR1 SNHLY, CDR2 FYNNEI. V dropped 7 bases and J dropped 9 bases, with 16 bases sitting between them. This CDR3 spans 13 amino acids. The CDR3 bases are TGTGCCAGCACGGGAAGATCGGGCTTTGAGCAGTTCTTC. Amino acids: CASTGRSGFEQFF.

The chain employs TRBV10-3 and TRBJ1-2; the D is unclear. Germline CDR1 and CDR2: ENHRY and SYGVKD. The CDR3 has 13 residues. V was trimmed by 6 bases and J by 4 bases, leaving 12 bases between them. The CDR3 DNA is TGTGCCATCAGCCAGTCCAGCGGCTATGGCTACACCTTC. Amino acid sequence: CAISQSSGYGYTF.

This sequence joins TRBV2 and TRBJ2-1, with D unclear. Trimming removed 3 bases from V and 15 bases from J, with 15 bases in between. This CDR3 spans 12 amino acids. Germline CDR1 and CDR2: SNHLY and FYNNEI. The CDR3: CASSDESVWTFF. As DNA, the CDR3 is TGTGCCAGCAGTGACGAGTCGGTTTGGACGTTCTTC. The whole variable domain, remainder taken from reference TRBV2 and TRBJ2-1, is EPEVTQTPSHQVTQMGQEVILRCVPISNHLYFYWYRQILGQKVEFLVSFYNNEISEKSEIFDDQFSVERPDGSNFTLKIRSTKLEDSAMYFCASSDESVWTFFGPGTRLTVL.